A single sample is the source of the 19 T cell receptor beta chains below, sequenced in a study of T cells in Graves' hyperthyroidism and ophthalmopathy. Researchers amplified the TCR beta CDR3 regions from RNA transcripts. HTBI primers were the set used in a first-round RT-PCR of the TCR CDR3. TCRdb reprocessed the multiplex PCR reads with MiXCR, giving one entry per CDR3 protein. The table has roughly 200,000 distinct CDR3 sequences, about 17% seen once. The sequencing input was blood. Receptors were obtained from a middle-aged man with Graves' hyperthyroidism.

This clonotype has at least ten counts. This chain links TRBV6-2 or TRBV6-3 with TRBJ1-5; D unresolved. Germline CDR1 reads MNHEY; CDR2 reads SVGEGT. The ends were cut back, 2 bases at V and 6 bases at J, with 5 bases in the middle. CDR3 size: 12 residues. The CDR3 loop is CASSYGGQPQHF. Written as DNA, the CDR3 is TGTGCCAGCAGTTACGGCGGTCAGCCCCAGCATTTT.

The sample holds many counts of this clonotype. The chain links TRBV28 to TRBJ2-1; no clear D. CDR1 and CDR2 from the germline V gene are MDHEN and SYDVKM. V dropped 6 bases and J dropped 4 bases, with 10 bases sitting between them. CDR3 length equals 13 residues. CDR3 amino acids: CASSRDQYNEQFF. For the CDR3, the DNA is TGTGCCAGCAGCCGTGACCAATACAATGAGCAGTTCTTC. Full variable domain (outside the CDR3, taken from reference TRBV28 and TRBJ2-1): DVKVTQSSRYLVKRTGEKVFLECVQDMDHENMFWYRQDPGLGLRLIYFSYDVKMKEKGDIPEGYSVSREKKERFSLILESASTNQTSMYLCASSRDQYNEQFFGPGTRLTVL.

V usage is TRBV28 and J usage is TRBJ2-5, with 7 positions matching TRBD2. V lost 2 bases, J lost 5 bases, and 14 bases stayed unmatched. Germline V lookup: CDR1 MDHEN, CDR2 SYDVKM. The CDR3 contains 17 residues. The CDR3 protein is CASSLELLARLGETQYF. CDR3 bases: TGTGCCAGCAGTTTAGAATTACTAGCGCGACTCGGGGAGACCCAGTACTTC.

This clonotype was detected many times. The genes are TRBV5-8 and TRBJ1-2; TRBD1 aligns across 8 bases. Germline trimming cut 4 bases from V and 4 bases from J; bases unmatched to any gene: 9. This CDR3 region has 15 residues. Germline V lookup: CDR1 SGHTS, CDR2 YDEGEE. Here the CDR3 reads CASSHFRGTGYGYTF. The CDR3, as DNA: TGTGCCAGCAGCCATTTCCGCGGGACAGGCTATGGCTACACCTTC.

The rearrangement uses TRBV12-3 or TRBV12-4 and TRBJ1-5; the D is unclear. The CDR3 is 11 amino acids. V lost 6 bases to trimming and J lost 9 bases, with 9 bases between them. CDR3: CASSWGGPQHF. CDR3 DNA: TGTGCCAGCAGCTGGGGAGGGCCCCAGCATTTT.

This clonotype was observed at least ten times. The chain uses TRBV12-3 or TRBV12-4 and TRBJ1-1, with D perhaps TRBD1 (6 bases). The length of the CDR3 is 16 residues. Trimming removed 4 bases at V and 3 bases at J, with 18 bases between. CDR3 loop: CASSSNLGGQDTEAFF. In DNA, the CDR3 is TGTGCCAGCAGTTCTAATCTAGGGGGTCAGGACACTGAAGCTTTCTTT.

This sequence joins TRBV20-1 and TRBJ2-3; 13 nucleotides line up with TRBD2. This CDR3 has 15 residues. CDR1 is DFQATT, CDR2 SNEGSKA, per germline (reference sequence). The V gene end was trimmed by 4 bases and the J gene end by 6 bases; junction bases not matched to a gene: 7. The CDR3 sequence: CSATTSGGTQDTQYF. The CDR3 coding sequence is TGCAGTGCTACGACTAGCGGGGGGACCCAGGATACGCAGTATTTT.

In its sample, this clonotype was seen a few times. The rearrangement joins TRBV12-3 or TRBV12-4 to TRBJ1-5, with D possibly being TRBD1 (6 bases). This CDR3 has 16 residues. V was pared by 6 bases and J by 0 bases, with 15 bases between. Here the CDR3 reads CASSRPGTTSNQPQHF. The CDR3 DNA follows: TGTGCCAGCAGCCGGCCAGGGACAACTAGCAATCAGCCCCAGCATTTT.

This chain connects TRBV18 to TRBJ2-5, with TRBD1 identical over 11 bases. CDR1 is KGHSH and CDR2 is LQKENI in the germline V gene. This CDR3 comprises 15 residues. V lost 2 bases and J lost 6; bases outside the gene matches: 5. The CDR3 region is CASSPTDRGRQTQYF. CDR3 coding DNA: TGTGCCAGCTCACCAACGGACAGGGGGCGTCAGACCCAGTACTTC.

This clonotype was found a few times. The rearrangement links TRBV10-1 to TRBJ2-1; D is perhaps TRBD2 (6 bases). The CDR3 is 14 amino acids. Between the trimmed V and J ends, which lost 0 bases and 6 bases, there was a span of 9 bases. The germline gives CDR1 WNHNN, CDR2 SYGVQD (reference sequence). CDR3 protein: CASSESLGGNEQFF. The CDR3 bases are TGCGCCAGCAGTGAGTCGTTGGGGGGCAATGAGCAGTTCTTC.

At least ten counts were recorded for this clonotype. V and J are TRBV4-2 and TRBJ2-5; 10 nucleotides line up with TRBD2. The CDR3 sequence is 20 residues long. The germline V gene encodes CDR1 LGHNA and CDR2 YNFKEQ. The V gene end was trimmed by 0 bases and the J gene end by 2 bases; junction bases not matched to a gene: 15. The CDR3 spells CASSQDSISLAGDTQETQYF. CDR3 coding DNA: TGTGCCAGCAGCCAAGATTCCATTTCCCTAGCGGGGGATACACAAGAGACCCAGTACTTC.

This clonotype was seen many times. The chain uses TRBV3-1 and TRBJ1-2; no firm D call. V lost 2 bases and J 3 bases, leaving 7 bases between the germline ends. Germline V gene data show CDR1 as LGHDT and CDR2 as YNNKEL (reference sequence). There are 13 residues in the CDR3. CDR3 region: CASSQQNDYGYTF. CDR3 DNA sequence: TGTGCCAGCAGCCAACAGAATGACTATGGCTACACCTTC. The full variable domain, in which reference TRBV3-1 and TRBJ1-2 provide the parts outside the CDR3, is DTAVSQTPKYLVTQMGNDKSIKCEQNLGHDTMYWYKQDSKKFLKIMFSYNNKELIINETVPNRFSPKSPDKAHLNLHINSLELGDSAVYFCASSQQNDYGYTFGSGTRLTVV.

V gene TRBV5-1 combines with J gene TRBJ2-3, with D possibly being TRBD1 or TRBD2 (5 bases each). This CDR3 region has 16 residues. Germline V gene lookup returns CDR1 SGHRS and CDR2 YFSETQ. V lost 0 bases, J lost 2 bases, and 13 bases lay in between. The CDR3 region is CASSLEGTADTDTQYF. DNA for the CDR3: TGCGCCAGCAGCTTGGAAGGGACGGCTGACACAGATACGCAGTATTTT.

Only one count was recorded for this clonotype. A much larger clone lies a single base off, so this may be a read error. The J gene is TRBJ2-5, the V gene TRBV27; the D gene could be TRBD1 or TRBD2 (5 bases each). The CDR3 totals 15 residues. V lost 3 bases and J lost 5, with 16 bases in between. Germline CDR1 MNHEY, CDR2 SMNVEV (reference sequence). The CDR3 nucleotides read TGTGCCAGCAGTTTGACCGGGACCATAGGGGAGACCCAGTACTTC. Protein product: CASSLTGTIGETQYF.

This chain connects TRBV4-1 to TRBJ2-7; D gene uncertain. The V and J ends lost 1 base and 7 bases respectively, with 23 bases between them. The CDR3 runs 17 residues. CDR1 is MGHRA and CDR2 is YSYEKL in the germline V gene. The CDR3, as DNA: TGCGCCAGCAGCCAAGGGATAGGGTCCGTCTCCACCTGGGAGCAGTACTTC. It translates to CASSQGIGSVSTWEQYF.

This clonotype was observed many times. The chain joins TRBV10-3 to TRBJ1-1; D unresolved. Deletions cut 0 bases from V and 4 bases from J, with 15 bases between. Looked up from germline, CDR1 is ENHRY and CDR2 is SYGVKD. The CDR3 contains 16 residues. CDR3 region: CAISESGSRGGTEAFF. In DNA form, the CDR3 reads TGTGCCATCAGTGAGTCAGGCAGCCGAGGAGGCACTGAAGCTTTCTTT.

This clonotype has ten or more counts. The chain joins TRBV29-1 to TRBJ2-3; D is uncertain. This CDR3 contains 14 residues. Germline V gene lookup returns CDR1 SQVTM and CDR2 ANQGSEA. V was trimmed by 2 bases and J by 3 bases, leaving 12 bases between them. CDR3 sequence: CSVEPDSRTDTQYF. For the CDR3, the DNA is TGCAGCGTTGAACCGGATAGCCGAACAGATACGCAGTATTTT.

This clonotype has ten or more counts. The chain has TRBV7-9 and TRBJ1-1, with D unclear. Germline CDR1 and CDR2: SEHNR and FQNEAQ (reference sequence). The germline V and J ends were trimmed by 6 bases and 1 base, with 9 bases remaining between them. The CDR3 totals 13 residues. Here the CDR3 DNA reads TGTGCCAGCAGTTTCTCGGCGAACACTGAAGCTTTCTTT. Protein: CASSFSANTEAFF. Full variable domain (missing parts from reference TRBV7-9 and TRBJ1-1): DTGVSQNPRHKITKRGQNVTFRCDPISEHNRLYWYRQTLGQGPEFLTYFQNEAQLEKSRLLSDRFSAERPKGSFSTLEIQRTEQGDSAMYLCASSFSANTEAFFGQGTRLTVV.

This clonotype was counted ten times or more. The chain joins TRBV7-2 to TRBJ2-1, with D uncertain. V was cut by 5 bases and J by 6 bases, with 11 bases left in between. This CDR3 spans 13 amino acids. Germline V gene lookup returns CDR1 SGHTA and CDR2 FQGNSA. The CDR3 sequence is CASSLQVRNEQFF. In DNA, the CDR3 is TGTGCCAGCAGCCTCCAGGTCCGCAATGAGCAGTTCTTC. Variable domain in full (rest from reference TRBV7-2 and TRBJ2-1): GAGVSQSPSNKVTEKGKDVELRCDPISGHTALYWYRQSLGQGLEFLIYFQGNSAPDKSGLPSDRFSAERTGGSVSTLTIQRTQQEDSAVYLCASSLQVRNEQFFGPGTRLTVL.